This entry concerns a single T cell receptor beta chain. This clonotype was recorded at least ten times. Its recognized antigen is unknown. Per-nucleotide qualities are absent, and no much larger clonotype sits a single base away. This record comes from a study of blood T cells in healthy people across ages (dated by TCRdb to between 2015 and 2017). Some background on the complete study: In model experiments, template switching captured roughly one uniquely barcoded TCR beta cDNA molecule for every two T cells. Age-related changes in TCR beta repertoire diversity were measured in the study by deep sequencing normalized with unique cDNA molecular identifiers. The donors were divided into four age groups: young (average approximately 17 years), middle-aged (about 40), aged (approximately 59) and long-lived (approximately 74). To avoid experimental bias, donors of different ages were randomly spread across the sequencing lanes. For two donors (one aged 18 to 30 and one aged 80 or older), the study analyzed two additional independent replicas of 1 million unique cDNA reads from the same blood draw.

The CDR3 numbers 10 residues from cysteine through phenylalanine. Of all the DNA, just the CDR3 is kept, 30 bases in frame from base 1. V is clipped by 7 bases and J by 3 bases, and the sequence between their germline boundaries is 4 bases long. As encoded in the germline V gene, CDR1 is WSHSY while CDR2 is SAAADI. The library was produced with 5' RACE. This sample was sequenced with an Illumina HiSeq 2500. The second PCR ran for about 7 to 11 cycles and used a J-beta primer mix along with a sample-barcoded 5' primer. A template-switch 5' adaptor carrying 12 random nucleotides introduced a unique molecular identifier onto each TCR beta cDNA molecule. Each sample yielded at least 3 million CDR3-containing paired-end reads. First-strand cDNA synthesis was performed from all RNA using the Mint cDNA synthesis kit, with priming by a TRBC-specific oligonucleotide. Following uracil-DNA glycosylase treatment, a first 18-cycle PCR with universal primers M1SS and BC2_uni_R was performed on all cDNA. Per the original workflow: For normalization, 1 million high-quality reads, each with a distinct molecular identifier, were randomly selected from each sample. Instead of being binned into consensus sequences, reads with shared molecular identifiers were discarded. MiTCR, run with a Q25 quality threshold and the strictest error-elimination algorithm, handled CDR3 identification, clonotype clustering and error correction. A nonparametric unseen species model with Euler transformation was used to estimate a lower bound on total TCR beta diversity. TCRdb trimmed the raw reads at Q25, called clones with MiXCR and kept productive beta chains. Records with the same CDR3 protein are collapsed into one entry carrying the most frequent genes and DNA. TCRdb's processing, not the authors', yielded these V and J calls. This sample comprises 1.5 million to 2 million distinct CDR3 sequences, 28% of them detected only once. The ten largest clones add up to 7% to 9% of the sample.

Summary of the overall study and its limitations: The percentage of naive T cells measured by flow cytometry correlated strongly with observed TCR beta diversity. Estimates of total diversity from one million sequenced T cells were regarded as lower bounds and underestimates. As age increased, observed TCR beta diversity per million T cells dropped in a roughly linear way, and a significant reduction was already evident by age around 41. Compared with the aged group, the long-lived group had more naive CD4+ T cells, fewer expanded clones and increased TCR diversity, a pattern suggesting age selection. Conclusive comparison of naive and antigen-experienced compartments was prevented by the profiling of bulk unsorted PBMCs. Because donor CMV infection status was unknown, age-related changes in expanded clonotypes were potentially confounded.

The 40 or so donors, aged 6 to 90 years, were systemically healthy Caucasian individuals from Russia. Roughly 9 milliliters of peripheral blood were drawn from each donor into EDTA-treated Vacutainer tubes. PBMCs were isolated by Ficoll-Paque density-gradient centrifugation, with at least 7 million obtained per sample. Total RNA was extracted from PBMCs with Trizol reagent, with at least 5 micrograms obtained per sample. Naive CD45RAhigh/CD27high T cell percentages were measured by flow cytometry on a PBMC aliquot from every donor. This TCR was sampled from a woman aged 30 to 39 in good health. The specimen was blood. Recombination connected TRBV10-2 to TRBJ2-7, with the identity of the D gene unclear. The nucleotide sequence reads TGCGCCAGCAAAAACTACGAGCAGTACTTC. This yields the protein CASKNYEQYF.